Shown below are 21 T cell receptor beta chains from a single sample sequenced in a study of shared T cell receptors in the human thymus. Data came from immunoSEQ multiplex PCR; TCRdb stores just in-frame clones and leaves some out. This table holds approximately 580,000 clones, approximately 80% found once. These same data were also listed under a study on human thymus T cells.

Input material: thymocytes. These receptors were taken from a boy younger than two with a congenital heart defect.

The genes are TRBV27 and TRBJ2-1; 7 bases are a match to TRBD2. The length of the CDR3 is 17 residues. Germline loops: CDR1 MNHEY, CDR2 SMNVEV (reference sequence). With 5 bases clipped from V and 7 bases from J, the junction kept 17 bases outside the gene matches. The CDR3 loop reads CASSPVRGGRSRNEQFF. In DNA form, the CDR3 reads TGTGCCAGCAGTCCCGTTAGGGGAGGGAGGTCTCGTAATGAGCAGTTCTTC.

V gene TRBV19 combines with J gene TRBJ1-5; D ambiguous. CDR1 LNHDA and CDR2 SQIVND come from the germline V gene (reference sequence). CDR3 length: 16 amino acids. Trimming left V 5 bases short and J 8 bases short, with 22 bases between. This CDR3 is CASSLTYVRGREPQHF. The CDR3 nucleotides read TGTGCCAGTAGTCTTACGTACGTGCGGGGAAGGGAGCCCCAGCATTTT.

The chain couples TRBV11-1 to TRBJ2-2; a possible D gene is TRBD2 (6 bases). Looked up from germline, CDR1 is SGHAT and CDR2 is FQDESV (reference sequence). The CDR3 is made up of 17 amino acids. With 5 bases removed from V and 6 bases from J, the gap between germline ends came to 22 bases. CDR3 residues: CASSLFTAGPGAGELFF. CDR3 nucleotides: TGTGCCAGCAGCCTCTTCACTGCGGGACCGGGGGCCGGGGAGCTGTTTTTT.

To note about this clone: This CDR3 is also generated by other DNA sequences in the sample. The J gene is TRBJ2-1, the V gene TRBV5-1; tentative D call: TRBD2 (5 bases). V lost 0 bases to trimming and J lost 4 bases, with 8 bases between them. Germline lookup yields CDR1 SGHRS and CDR2 YFSETQ. The CDR3 is 14 amino acids. Here the CDR3 DNA reads TGCGCCAGCAGCTTGGGCGGGCCGTACAATGAGCAGTTCTTC. The encoded protein is CASSLGGPYNEQFF.

The rearrangement uses TRBV7-9 and TRBJ2-7, with 7 bases that match TRBD2. CDR3 length equals 13 residues. V lost 3 bases and J lost 5; bases outside the gene matches: 4. Germline V gene data show CDR1 as SEHNR and CDR2 as FQNEAQ (reference sequence). The DNA for the CDR3 is TGTGCCAGCAGCTTGGGAGGGTTCCACGAGCAGTACTTC. Translating it yields CASSLGGFHEQYF.

The CDR3 coding sequence is TGTGCCAGCAGCCAATGGGGCGGGAGGAGGGACAATGAGCAGTTCTTC. This translates into CASSQWGGRRDNEQFF. V gene TRBV11-3 combines with J gene TRBJ2-1, with 8 bases fitting TRBD2. The CDR3 length is 16 residues. The J segment lost 5 bases and the V segment lost 5 bases, leaving 11 bases of the junction unmatched. Germline CDR1 reads SGHNT; CDR2 reads YENEEA.

This clone was seen only a few times. The J gene is TRBJ2-7, the V gene TRBV5-4; 8 nucleotides agree with TRBD2. CDR1 is SGHNT, CDR2 YYREEE, per germline (reference sequence). This CDR3 spans 16 amino acids. V trimming: 4 bases; J trimming: 2 bases; junction bases outside the gene matches: 11. For the CDR3, the DNA is TGTGCCAGCAGCCCCTTGGGTAGCGGGGAAACCTACGAGCAGTACTTC. Its protein is CASSPLGSGETYEQYF.

The chain combines TRBV7-2 with TRBJ2-2, with 10 bases identical to TRBD2. Germline V gene sequence: CDR1 SGHTA, CDR2 FQGNSA. This CDR3 has 18 amino acids. V shed 5 bases and J 2 bases; nucleotides not matched to a gene: 11. The CDR3 loop reads CASSPLAGESINTGELFF. In DNA form, the CDR3 reads TGTGCCAGCAGCCCCCTAGCGGGAGAGTCGATTAACACCGGGGAGCTGTTTTTT. The complete variable domain, with remaining parts taken from reference TRBV7-2 and TRBJ2-2, reads GAGVSQSPSNKVTEKGKDVELRCDPISGHTALYWYRQSLGQGLEFLIYFQGNSAPDKSGLPSDRFSAERTGGSVSTLTIQRTQQEDSAVYLCASSPLAGESINTGELFFGEGSRLTVL.

This sequence joins TRBV7-9 and TRBJ2-3, with D unresolved. V lost 7 bases and J lost 6, with 14 bases in between. Per the germline V gene, CDR1 is SEHNR and CDR2 is FQNEAQ (reference sequence). The CDR3 length is 13 residues. The CDR3 DNA follows: TGTGCCAGCACCCAAGGAGATCCGGATACGCAGTATTTT. It specifies CASTQGDPDTQYF. The full variable domain, completed using reference TRBV7-9 and TRBJ2-3, is DTGVSQNPRHKITKRGQNVTFRCDPISEHNRLYWYRQTLGQGPEFLTYFQNEAQLEKSRLLSDRFSAERPKGSFSTLEIQRTEQGDSAMYLCASTQGDPDTQYFGPGTRLTVL.

With regard to this clone: The junction and the germline gene differ at one end; a read error may be behind it. J is TRBJ2-5 and V is TRBV7-7, with D possibly matching TRBD1 (5 bases). Germline V CDR1 and CDR2: SSHAT, FNYEAQ (reference sequence). The CDR3 sequence is 17 residues long. The CDR3 sequence: CASSLEKGPLPQETQYF. CDR3 sequence (DNA): TGTGCTAGCAGCTTAGAGAAGGGGCCTCTACCTCAAGAGACCCAGTACTTC.

The chain joins TRBV14 to TRBJ2-3; TRBD2 matches at 11 bases. There are 16 residues in the CDR3. V shed 0 bases and J 8 bases; nucleotides not matched to a gene: 7. From germline, CDR1 is SGHDN and CDR2 FVKESK. CDR3 nucleotide sequence: TGTGCCAGCAGCCAAGAGTTAGTAGCGGGAGGGGGTACGCAGTATTTT. Amino acid sequence: CASSQELVAGGGTQYF.

The table lists this clone with a few counts. The chain carries TRBV27 and TRBJ2-7; possibly TRBD2 for D (6 bases). With 3 bases removed from V and 4 bases from J, the gap between germline ends came to 16 bases. From germline, CDR1 is MNHEY and CDR2 SMNVEV (reference sequence). This CDR3 comprises 15 residues. In DNA, the CDR3 is TGTGCCAGCAGTTTGAGGCGGGACGGTTTTTACGAGCAGTACTTC. Protein product: CASSLRRDGFYEQYF.

This chain connects TRBV5-1 to TRBJ2-2, with TRBD2 matching over 7 bases. This CDR3 spans 17 amino acids. The V gene end was trimmed by 4 bases and the J gene end by 4 bases; junction bases not matched to a gene: 13. Germline CDR1 and CDR2: SGHRS and YFSETQ. The DNA of the CDR3 is TGCGCCAGCAGCCCCCGGGCCGGGGGGATTGGCACCGGGGAGCTGTTTTTT. Protein product: CASSPRAGGIGTGELFF.

The chain employs TRBV28 and TRBJ2-7, with 7 bases lining up with TRBD2. The CDR3 extends over 15 amino acids. V was pared by 2 bases and J by 3 bases, with 7 bases of the junction left unmatched. CDR1 MDHEN and CDR2 SYDVKM come from the germline V gene. CDR3 residues: CASSLGGDYHYEQYF. The CDR3, as DNA: TGTGCCAGCAGTTTAGGAGGGGACTATCACTACGAGCAGTACTTC.

This sequence joins TRBV20-1 and TRBJ1-1; D is unclear. The CDR3 length is 11 residues. V was trimmed by 1 base and J by 5 bases, leaving 5 bases between them. CDR1 is DFQATT, CDR2 SNEGSKA, per germline (reference sequence). The CDR3 here is CSARVATEAFF. The CDR3 nucleotides read TGCAGTGCTAGAGTTGCGACTGAAGCTTTCTTT.

This chain connects TRBV28 to TRBJ2-3; D might be TRBD1 (6 bases). The CDR3 covers 16 residues. V shed 4 bases and J shed 4 bases, with 18 bases lying between them. CDR1 and CDR2 (germline): MDHEN, SYDVKM. CDR3 nucleotide sequence: TGTGCCAGCAGTTCTGGGGGTGGGGGCAGTTCAGATACGCAGTATTTT. This translates into CASSSGGGGSSDTQYF.

CDR3 loop: CASSIGVPYSNQPQHF. The CDR3 bases are TGTGCCAGTAGTATAGGAGTACCTTATAGCAATCAGCCCCAGCATTTT. The chain combines TRBV19 with TRBJ1-5; no clear D. The CDR3 runs to 16 residues. In germline, CDR1 is LNHDA, CDR2 SQIVND (reference sequence). V lost 1 base, J lost 0 bases, and 10 bases lay in between.

The chain recombines TRBV5-1 with TRBJ2-2, with no clear D. Germline V lookup: CDR1 SGHRS, CDR2 YFSETQ. Trimming took 4 bases from V and 8 from J, leaving 9 bases between them. CDR3 length equals 12 residues. CDR3 nucleotide sequence: TGCGCCAGCAGCCCGTCTGAGGGGGAGCTGTTTTTT. Residues: CASSPSEGELFF.

The rearrangement uses TRBV27 and TRBJ1-1, with 9 bases aligning to TRBD1. Germline values: CDR1 MNHEY, CDR2 SMNVEV (reference sequence). This CDR3 has 17 residues. The junction had 15 bases not matched to a gene; V was cut back by 5 bases and J by 5 bases. In nucleotides, the CDR3 is TGTGCCAGCAGTCATAACCCCCCCCGGACAGGGGAGACTGAAGCTTTCTTT. Its translation: CASSHNPPRTGETEAFF.

This rearrangement joins TRBV7-6 to TRBJ1-3; TRBD1 matches at 7 bases. The CDR3 contains 19 residues. The trim removed 5 bases at V and 0 bases at J, leaving 16 bases unmatched. Germline V gene sequence: CDR1 SGHVS, CDR2 FNYEAQ. The CDR3 DNA follows: TGTGCCAGCAGCCCCGACAGGGCTACAACGGAGAGCTCTGGAAACACCATATATTTT. It yields the protein CASSPDRATTESSGNTIYF.

This clone was observed a few times. This sequence joins TRBV28 and TRBJ2-7, with 7 bases matching TRBD2. Germline lookup yields CDR1 MDHEN and CDR2 SYDVKM. V gave up 5 bases and J gave up 3 bases; unmatched junction bases: 19. The CDR3 totals 18 residues. CDR3 DNA sequence: TGTGCCAGCAGTCCATTTCTTCCTAGCGGTAGGCTAAGCTACGAGCAGTACTTC. Protein sequence: CASSPFLPSGRLSYEQYF.